This T cell receptor beta chain was obtained from a study of shared clonotypes between healthy human individuals. The germline V and J ends were trimmed by 4 bases and 5 bases, with 15 bases remaining between them. Germline V gene sequence: CDR1 SGDLS, CDR2 YYNGEE. The CDR3 length is 14 residues. TCRdb keeps only in-frame clones here, not all; method: immunoSEQ multiplex PCR. The table lists hundreds of thousands of clones, over 65% of them singletons. The clonotype comes from a woman under 40 in good health. Sequencing used memory CD4+ T cells sorted from blood. Subset specified: CD45RA-negative fraction. The rearrangement uses TRBV9 and TRBJ2-5; D not certain. Here the CDR3 reads CASSTTPSSETQYF. DNA for the CDR3: TGTGCCAGCAGCACTACACCCTCCAGCGAGACCCAGTACTTC.